What follows are 9 T cell receptor beta chains derived from one specimen sequenced in a study of blood T cell repertoires in COVID-19. Method: immunoSEQ multiplex PCR; TCRdb's copy keeps in-frame clones and lacks some. The sample shows hundreds of thousands of clones, 85% of them seen only once. The sequenced material came from peripheral blood. All receptors derive from a man aged 50-59 years with COVID-19, enrolled during active disease.

This clone has at least ten counts. The rearrangement joins TRBV7-9 to TRBJ1-5, with D hard to call. Germline V gene data show CDR1 as SEHNR and CDR2 as FQNEAQ (reference sequence). The CDR3 runs to 14 residues. V dropped 3 bases and J dropped 3 bases, with 9 bases sitting between them. In DNA form, the CDR3 reads TGTGCCAGCAGCTTTATCAGTGACAATCAGCCCCAGCATTTT. As protein: CASSFISDNQPQHF.

This clone has just one count. This chain's CDR3 is CASSTGQGAYSPLHF. CDR3 DNA sequence: TGTGCCAGCAGCACCGGACAGGGGGCATATTCACCCCTCCACTTT. V usage is TRBV7-8 and J usage is TRBJ1-6; 11 bases map to TRBD1. The CDR3 totals 15 residues. CDR1 is SGHVS and CDR2 is FQNEAQ in the germline V gene. Trimming at V came to 5 bases and at J to 8 bases, leaving 5 bases not matched to a gene.

V gene TRBV4-1 combines with J gene TRBJ1-5, with 8 bases that match TRBD1. The CDR3 is 15 residues long. Losses at the gene ends were 4 bases for V and 2 bases for J; bases not matched to a gene: 4. Germline CDR1 is MGHRA and CDR2 is YSYEKL. The CDR3 DNA reads TGCGCCAGCAGCCCCGGACAGGGAGGCAATCAGCCCCAGCATTTT. It yields the protein CASSPGQGGNQPQHF.

The chain joins TRBV2 to TRBJ2-3, with no clear D. Trimming pared 7 bases from V and 0 bases from J, leaving 2 bases between. The CDR3 runs to 11 residues. The germline CDR1 and CDR2 sequences are SNHLY and FYNNEI. The DNA for the CDR3 is TGTGCCAGCACTAGCACAGATACGCAGTATTTT. Translation: CASTSTDTQYF.

CDR3 sequence: CASMQGRYNEQFF. The DNA of the CDR3 is TGTGCCAGCATGCAGGGGCGCTACAATGAGCAGTTCTTC. The V call is TRBV27, the J call TRBJ2-1, with D possibly matching TRBD1 (6 bases). This CDR3 comprises 13 residues. V lost 7 bases and J 3 bases, leaving 10 bases between the germline ends. Germline V gene data show CDR1 as MNHEY and CDR2 as SMNVEV (reference sequence).

The gene calls are TRBV5-1 and TRBJ2-3; 10 bases fit TRBD1. CDR3 length equals 16 residues. The V segment lost 0 bases and the J segment 1 base; nucleotides outside the gene matches: 2. Germline V gene lookup returns CDR1 SGHRS and CDR2 YFSETQ. CDR3 region: CASSLAGTGGTDTQYF. In DNA, the CDR3 is TGCGCCAGCAGCTTGGCCGGGACAGGGGGCACAGATACGCAGTATTTT.

This clone was observed once. The CDR3 sequence: CASSAGQGLEQYF. The DNA of the CDR3 is TGTGCCAGCAGTGCGGGACAGGGGTTAGAGCAGTACTTC. V usage is TRBV2 and J usage is TRBJ2-7, with 10 bases matching TRBD1. The CDR3 totals 13 residues. The J segment lost 7 bases and the V segment lost 4 bases, leaving 4 bases of the junction unmatched. Germline-derived CDR1 and CDR2 are SNHLY and FYNNEI.

The rearrangement links TRBV7-3 to TRBJ1-6; no firm D call. V was shortened by 1 base and J by 8 bases, with 18 bases between the two germline ends. Germline values: CDR1 SGHTA, CDR2 FQGTGA. The CDR3 sequence is 17 residues long. The CDR3 loop reads CASSLRVERGNDSPLHF. CDR3 coding DNA: TGTGCCAGCAGCTTAAGGGTAGAGAGAGGGAATGATTCACCCCTCCACTTT.

The chain recombines TRBV5-1 with TRBJ2-5, with TRBD1 as a possible D gene (6 bases). The CDR3 has 16 amino acids. Trimming removed 4 bases at V and 5 bases at J, with 21 bases between. Per the germline V gene, CDR1 is SGHRS and CDR2 is YFSETQ. CDR3 DNA sequence: TGCGCCAGCAGCCCTCCTCAGGGGCGGGTTGGGGAGACCCAGTACTTC. Protein sequence: CASSPPQGRVGETQYF.